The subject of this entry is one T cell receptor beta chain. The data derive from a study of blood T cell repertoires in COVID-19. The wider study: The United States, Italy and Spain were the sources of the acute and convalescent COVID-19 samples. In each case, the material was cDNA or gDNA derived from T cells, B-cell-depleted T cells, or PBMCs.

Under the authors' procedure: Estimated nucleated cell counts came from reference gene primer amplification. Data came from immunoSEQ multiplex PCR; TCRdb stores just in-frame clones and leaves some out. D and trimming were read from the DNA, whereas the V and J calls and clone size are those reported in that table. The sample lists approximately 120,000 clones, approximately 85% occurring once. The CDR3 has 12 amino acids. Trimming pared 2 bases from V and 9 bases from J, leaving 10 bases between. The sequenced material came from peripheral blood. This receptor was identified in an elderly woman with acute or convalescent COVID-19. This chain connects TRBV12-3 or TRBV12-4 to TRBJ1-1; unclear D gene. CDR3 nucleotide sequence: TGTGCCAGCAGTTTATCCGGGTACAAAGCTTTCTTT. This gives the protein CASSLSGYKAFF.